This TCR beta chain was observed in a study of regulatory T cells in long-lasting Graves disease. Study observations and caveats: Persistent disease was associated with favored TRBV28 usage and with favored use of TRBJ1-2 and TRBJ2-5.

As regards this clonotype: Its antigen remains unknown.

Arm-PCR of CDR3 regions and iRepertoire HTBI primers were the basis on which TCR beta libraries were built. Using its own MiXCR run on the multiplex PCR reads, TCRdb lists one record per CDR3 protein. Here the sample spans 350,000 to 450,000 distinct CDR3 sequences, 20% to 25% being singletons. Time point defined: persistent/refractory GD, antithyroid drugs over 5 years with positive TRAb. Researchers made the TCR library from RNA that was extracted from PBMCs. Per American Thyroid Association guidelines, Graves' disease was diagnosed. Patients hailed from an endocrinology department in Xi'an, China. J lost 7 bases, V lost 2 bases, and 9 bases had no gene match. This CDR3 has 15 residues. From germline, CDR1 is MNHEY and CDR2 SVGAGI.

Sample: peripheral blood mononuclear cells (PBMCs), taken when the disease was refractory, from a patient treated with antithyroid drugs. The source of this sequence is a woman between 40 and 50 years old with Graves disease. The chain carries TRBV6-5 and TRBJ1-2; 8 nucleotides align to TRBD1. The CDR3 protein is CASSYPGQEISGYTF. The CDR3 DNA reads TGTGCCAGCAGTTACCCGGGACAGGAAATTTCTGGCTACACCTTC.